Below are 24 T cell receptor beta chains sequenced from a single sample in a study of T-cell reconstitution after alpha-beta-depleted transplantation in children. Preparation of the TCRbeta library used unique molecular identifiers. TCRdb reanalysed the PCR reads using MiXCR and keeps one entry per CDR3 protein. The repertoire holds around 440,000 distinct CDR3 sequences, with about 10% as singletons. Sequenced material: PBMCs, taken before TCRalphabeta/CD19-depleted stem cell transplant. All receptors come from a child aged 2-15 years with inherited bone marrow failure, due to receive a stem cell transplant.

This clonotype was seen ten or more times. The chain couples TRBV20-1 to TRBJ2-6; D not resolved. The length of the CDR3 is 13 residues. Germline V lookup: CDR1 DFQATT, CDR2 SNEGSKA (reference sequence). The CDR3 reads CSAGSSGANVLTF. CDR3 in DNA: TGCAGCGCAGGTAGCTCTGGGGCCAACGTCCTGACTTTC.

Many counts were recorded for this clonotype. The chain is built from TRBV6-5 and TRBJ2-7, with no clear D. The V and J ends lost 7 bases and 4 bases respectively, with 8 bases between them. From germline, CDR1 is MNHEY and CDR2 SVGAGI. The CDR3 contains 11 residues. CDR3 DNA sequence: TGTGCCAGCATGTACGGGTACGAGCAGTACTTC. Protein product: CASMYGYEQYF.

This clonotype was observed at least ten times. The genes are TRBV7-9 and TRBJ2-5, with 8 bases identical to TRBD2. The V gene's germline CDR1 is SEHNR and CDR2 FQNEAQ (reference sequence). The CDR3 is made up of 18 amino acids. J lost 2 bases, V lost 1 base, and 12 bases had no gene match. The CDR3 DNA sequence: TGTGCCAGCAGCTTAGGTTGGTCGGCGCGGGGGGAACAAGAGACCCAGTACTTC. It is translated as CASSLGWSARGEQETQYF.

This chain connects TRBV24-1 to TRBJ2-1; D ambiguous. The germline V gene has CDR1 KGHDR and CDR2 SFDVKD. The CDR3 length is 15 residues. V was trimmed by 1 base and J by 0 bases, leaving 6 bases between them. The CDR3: CATSDLSSSYNEQFF. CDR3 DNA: TGTGCCACCAGTGATTTATCAAGCTCCTACAATGAGCAGTTCTTC.

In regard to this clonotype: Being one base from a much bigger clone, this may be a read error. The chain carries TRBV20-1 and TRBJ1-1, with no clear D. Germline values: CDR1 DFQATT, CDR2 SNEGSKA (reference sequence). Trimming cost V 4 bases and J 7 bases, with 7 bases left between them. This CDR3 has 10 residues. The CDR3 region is CSAIDREAFF. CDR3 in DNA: TGCAGTGCTATAGACCGTGAAGCTTTCTTT.

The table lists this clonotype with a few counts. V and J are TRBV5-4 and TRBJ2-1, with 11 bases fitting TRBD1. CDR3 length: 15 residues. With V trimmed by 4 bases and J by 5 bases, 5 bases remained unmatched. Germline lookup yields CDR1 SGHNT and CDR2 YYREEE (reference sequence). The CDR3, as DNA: TGTGCCAGCAGCCAGGACAGGGGGCCGAACAATGAGCAGTTCTTC. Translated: CASSQDRGPNNEQFF.

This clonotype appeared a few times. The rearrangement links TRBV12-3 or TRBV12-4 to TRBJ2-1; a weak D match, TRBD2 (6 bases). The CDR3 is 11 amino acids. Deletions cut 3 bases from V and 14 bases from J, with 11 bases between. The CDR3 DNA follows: TGTGCCAGCAGTTTCGGGACTCGGGAGTTCTTC. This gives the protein CASSFGTREFF.

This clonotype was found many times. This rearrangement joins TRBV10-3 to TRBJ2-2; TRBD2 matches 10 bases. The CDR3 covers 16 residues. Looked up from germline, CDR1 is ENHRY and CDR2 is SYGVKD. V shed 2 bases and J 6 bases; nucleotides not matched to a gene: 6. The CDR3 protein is CAISEAPAGGAGELFF. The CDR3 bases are TGTGCCATCAGTGAGGCTCCAGCGGGAGGGGCCGGGGAGCTGTTTTTT.

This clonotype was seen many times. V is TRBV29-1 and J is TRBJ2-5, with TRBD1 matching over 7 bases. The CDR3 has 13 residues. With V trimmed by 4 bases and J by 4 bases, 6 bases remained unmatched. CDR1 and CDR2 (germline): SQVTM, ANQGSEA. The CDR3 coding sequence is TGCAGCGTTGGTAACTCAGGGGGAGAGACCCAGTACTTC. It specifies CSVGNSGGETQYF.

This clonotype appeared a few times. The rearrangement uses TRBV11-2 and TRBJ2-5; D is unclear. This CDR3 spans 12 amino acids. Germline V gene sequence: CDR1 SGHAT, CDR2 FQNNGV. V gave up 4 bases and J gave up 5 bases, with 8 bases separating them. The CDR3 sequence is CASSSQMETQYF. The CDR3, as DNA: TGTGCCAGCAGCTCCCAAATGGAGACCCAGTACTTC.

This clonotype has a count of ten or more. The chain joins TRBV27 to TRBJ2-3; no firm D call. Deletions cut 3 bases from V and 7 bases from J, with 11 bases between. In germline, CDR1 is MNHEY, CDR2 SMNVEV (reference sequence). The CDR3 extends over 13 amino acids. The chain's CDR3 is CASSFGKPNTQYF. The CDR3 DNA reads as TGTGCCAGCAGTTTCGGCAAACCTAATACGCAGTATTTT.

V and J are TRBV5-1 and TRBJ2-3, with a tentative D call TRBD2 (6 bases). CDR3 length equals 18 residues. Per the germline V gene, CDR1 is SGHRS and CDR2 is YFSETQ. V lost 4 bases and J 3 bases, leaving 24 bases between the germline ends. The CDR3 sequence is CASSPWEVRDPSTDTQYF. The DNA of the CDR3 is TGCGCCAGCAGCCCCTGGGAGGTTCGGGACCCGTCGACAGATACGCAGTATTTT.

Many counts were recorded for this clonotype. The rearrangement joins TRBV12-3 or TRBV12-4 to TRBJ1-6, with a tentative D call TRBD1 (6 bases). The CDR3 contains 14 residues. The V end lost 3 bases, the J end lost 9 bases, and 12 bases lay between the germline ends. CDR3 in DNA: TGTGCCAGCAGTTTTTCAGGGGTCGGTTCACCCCTCCACTTT. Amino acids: CASSFSGVGSPLHF.

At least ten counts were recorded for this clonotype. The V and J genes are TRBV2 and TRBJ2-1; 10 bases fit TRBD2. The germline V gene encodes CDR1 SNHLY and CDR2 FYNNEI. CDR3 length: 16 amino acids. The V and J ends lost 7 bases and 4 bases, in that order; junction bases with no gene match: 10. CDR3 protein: CASTSAGTSAYNEQFF. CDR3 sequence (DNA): TGTGCCAGCACCTCAGCCGGGACTAGCGCGTACAATGAGCAGTTCTTC.

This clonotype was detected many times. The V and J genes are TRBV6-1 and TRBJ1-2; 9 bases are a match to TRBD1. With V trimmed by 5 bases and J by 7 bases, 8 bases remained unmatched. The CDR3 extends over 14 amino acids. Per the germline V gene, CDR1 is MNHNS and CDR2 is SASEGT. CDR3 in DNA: TGTGCCAGCAGTCCGTCGAGGGACAGGGCTGGCTACACCTTC. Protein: CASSPSRDRAGYTF.

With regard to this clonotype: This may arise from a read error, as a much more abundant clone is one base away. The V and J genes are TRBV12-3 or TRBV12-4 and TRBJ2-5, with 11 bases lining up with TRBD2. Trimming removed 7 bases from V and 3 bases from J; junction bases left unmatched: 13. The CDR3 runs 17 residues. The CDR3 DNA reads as TGTGCCAGCACCGGGACTAGCGGAAGGGTATTGGAAGAGACCCAGTACTTC. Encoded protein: CASTGTSGRVLEETQYF.

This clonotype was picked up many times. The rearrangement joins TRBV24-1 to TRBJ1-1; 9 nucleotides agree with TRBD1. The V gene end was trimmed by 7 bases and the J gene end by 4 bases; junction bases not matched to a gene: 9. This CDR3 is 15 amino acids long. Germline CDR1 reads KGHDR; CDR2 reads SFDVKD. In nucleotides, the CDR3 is TGTGCCACCAGCGAACAGGGGGCCGGTGTCACTGAAGCTTTCTTT. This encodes CATSEQGAGVTEAFF.

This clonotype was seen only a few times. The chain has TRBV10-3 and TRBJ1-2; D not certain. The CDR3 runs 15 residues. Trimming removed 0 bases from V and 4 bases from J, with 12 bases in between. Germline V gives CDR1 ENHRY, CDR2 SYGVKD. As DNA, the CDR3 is TGTGCCATCAGTGAGTCGATACAATCAACCTATGGCTACACCTTC. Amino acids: CAISESIQSTYGYTF.

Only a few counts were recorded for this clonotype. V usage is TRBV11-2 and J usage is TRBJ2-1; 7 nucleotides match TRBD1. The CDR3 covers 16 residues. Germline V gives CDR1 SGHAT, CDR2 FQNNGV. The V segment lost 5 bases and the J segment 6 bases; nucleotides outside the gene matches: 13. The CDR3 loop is CASSRWDSTTFNEQFF. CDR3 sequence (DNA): TGTGCCAGCAGCCGCTGGGACAGCACGACCTTCAATGAGCAGTTCTTC.

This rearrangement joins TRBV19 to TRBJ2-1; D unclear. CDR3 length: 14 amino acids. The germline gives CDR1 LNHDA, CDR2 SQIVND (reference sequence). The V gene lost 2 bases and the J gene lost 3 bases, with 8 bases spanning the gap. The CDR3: CASSIKVGYNEQFF. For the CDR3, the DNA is TGTGCCAGTAGTATAAAGGTGGGCTACAATGAGCAGTTCTTC.

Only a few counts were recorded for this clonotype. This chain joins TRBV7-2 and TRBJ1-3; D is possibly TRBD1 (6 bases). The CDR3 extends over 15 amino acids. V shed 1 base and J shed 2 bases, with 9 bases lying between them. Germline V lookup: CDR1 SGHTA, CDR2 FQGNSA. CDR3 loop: CASSLGPGAGNTIYF. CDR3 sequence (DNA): TGTGCCAGCAGCTTAGGCCCAGGGGCTGGAAACACCATATATTTT.

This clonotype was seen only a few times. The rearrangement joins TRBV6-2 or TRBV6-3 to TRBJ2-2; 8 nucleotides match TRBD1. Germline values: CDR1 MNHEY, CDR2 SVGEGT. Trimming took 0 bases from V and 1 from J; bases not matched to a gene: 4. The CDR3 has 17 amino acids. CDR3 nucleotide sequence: TGTGCCAGCAGTTACTCGATCGGGACAGGGAACACCGGGGAGCTGTTTTTT. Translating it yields CASSYSIGTGNTGELFF.

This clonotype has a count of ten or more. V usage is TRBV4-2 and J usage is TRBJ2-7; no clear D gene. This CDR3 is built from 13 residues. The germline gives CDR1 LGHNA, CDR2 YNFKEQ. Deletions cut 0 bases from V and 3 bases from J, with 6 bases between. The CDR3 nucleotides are TGTGCCAGCAGCCAAGAGTCAATCTACGAGCAGTACTTC. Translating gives CASSQESIYEQYF.

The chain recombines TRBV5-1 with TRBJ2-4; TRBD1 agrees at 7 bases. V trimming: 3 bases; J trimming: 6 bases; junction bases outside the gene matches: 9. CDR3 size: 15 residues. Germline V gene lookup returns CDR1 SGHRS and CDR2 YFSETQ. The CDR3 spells CASSYGPGTVNIQYF. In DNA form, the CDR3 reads TGCGCCAGCAGCTATGGGCCCGGGACAGTAAACATTCAGTACTTC.